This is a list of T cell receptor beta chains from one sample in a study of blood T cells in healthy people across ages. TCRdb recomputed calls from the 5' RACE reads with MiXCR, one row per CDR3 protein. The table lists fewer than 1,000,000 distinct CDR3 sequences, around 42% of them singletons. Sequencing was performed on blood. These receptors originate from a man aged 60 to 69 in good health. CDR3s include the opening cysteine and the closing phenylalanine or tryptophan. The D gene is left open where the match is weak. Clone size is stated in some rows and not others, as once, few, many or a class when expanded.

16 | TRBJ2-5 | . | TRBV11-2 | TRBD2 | TGTGCCAGCAGCTTAGTTGGGGGGGGGAACCAAGAGACCCAGTACTTC | CASSLVGGGNQETQYF
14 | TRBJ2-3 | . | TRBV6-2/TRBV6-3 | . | TGTGCCAGCAGTTACATAGATTTATCAGATACGCAGTATTTT | CASSYIDLSDTQYF
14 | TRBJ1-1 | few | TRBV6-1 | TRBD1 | TGTGCCAGCCCGGGACAGGGTAGGAGGACTGAAGCTTTCTTT | CASPGQGRRTEAFF
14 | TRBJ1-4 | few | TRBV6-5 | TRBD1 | TGTGCCAGCAGTTACGGGACAGGGGGTGAAAAACTGTTTTTT | CASSYGTGGEKLFF
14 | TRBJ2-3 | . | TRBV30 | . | TGTGCCTGGAGGGGGCCACACTACACAGATACGCAGTATTTT | CAWRGPHYTDTQYF
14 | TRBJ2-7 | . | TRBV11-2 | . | TGTGCCAGCAGCTTATGGCAGGGGAGGTACGAGCAGTACTTC | CASSLWQGRYEQYF
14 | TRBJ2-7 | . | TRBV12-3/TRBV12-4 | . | TGTGCCAGCAGTGACAGGTTTCAGTCCTACGAGCAGTACTTC | CASSDRFQSYEQYF
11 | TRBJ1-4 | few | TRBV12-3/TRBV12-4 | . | TGTGCCAGCAGCCAGGGGGAAAAACTGTTTTTT | CASSQGEKLFF
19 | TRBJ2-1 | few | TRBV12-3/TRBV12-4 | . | TGTGCCAGCAGCCCGGTCAGTTCCGCCGCCAGCAAATTGGGCAATGAGCAGTTCTTC | CASSPVSSAASKLGNEQFF
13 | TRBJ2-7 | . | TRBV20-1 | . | TGCAGTGCTAGAGGAGCGGGCATCTACGAGCAGTACTTC | CSARGAGIYEQYF
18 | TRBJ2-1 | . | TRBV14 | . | TGTGCCAGCAGCCAAGGGGACTTTAAGTCACCCTCCTACAATGAGCAGTTCTTC | CASSQGDFKSPSYNEQFF
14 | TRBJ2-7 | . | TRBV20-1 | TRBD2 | TGCAGCCATATATCCCCAGCGGGGGTCAATGAGCAGTACTTC | CSHISPAGVNEQYF
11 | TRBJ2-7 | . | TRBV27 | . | TGTGCCAGCAGGGGGGCGGGCGAGCAGTACTTC | CASRGAGEQYF
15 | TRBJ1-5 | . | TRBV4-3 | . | TGCGCCAGCAGCCAAGATGCGACAGTCAATCAGCCCCAGCATTTT | CASSQDATVNQPQHF
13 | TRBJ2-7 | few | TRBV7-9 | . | TGTGCCAGCAGCTTAGAAGGGGCCCACGAGCAGTACTTC | CASSLEGAHEQYF
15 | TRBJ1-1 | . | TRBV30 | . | TGTGCCTGGAGTGTACGTGGGGGCTTGGTCACTGAAGCTTTCTTT | CAWSVRGGLVTEAFF
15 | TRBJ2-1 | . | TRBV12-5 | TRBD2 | TGTGCTAGTGGTTTGGGGACTAGCGGATACAATGAGCAGTTCTTC | CASGLGTSGYNEQFF
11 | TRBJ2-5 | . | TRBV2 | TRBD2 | TGTGCCAGCAGTGAAGGACTAGCGGGGTACTTC | CASSEGLAGYF
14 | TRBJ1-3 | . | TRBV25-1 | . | TGTGCCAGCAGTGACATCTACTCTGGAAACGCCATATATTTT | CASSDIYSGNAIYF
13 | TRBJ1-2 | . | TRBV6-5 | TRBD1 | TGTGCCAGCAGCTCTGGACAGGGGGGTGGCTACACCTTC | CASSSGQGGGYTF
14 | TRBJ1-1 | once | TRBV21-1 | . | TGTGCCAACACGCTGATGGGCCAGGCAACTGAAGCTTTCTTT | CANTLMGQATEAFF
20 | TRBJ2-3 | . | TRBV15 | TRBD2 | TGTGCCACCAGCGGAGAGCCCGAGGAGACTAGCGGGGGATTCACAGATACGCGGTATTTT | CATSGEPEETSGGFTDTRYF
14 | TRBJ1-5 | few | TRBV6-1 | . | TGTGCCAGCAGGAGGGGACCGAGTAATCAGCCCCAGCATTTT | CASRRGPSNQPQHF
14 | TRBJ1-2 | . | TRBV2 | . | TGTGCCAGCAGTGAAGCGTCCACTAACTATGGCTACACCTTC | CASSEASTNYGYTF
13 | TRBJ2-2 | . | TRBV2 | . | TGTGCCAGCATGATAAGTCGGCCCGGGGAGCTGTTTTTT | CASMISRPGELFF
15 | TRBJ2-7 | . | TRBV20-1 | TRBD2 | TGCAGTGCTAGACCGCTCTGGCGGGGGGGCAACGAGCAGTACTTC | CSARPLWRGGNEQYF
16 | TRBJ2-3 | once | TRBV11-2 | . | TGTGCCAGCAGCTCGTGGTACACGTCTAGCACAGATACGCAGTATTTT | CASSSWYTSSTDTQYF
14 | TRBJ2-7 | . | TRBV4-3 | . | TGCGCCAGCAGCCAAGGATTCAGAGGAAGCGAGCAGTACTTC | CASSQGFRGSEQYF
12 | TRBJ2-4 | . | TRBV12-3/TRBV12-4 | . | TGTGCCAGCAGTAACACCCTAAACATTCAGTACTTC | CASSNTLNIQYF
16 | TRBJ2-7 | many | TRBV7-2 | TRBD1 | TGTGCCAGCAGCTTAAGGGGGGGGACAGGGGTCAACGAGCAGTACTTC | CASSLRGGTGVNEQYF
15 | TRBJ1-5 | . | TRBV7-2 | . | TGTGCCAGCAGCTTAGCGCTGGCAGGGGTTCAGCCCCAGCATTTT | CASSLALAGVQPQHF
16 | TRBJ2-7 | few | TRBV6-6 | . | TGTGCCAGCAGTTCCCTCGGAAGGACGGGGACCTACGAGCAGTACTTC | CASSSLGRTGTYEQYF
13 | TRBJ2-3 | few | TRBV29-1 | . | TGCAGCGTTGAACAGGGTTATGCAGATACGCAGTATTTT | CSVEQGYADTQYF
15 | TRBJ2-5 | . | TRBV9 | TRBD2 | TGTGCCAGCAGCGCACAGACCGGGACTATGGGGGAGCAGTACTTC | CASSAQTGTMGEQYF
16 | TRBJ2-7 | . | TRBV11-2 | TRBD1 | TGTGCCAGCAGCCCCATATTGGGACAGGTCTCCTACGAGCAGTACTTC | CASSPILGQVSYEQYF
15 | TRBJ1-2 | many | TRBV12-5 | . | TGTGCTAGTGGTTTGGCCCCCCCGGGGCTGTATGGCTACACCTTC | CASGLAPPGLYGYTF
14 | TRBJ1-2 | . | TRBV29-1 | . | TGCAGCGACGAGGCCGGGGACCTCAACTATGGCTACACCTTC | CSDEAGDLNYGYTF
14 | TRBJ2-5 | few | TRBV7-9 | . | TGTGCCAGCAGCCCCGACAGCATCCAAGAGACCCAGTACTTC | CASSPDSIQETQYF
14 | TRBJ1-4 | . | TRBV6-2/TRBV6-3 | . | TGTGCCAGCAGTTACCCAGGACTATTCGAAAAACTGTTTTTT | CASSYPGLFEKLFF
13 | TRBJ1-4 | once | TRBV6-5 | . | TGTGCCAGCTATGACAGTGATAATGAAAAACTGTTTTTT | CASYDSDNEKLFF
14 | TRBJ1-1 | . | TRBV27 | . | TGTGCCAGCAAAATGGGGACTATGAACACTGAAGCTTTCTTT | CASKMGTMNTEAFF
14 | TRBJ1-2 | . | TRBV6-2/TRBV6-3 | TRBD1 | TGTGCCAGCAGTTATCAGGGGGCGCGGAGTGGCTACACCTTC | CASSYQGARSGYTF
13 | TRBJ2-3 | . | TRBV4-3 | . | TGCGCCAGCAGCTCGCCTAGGGTAGATACGCAGTATTTT | CASSSPRVDTQYF
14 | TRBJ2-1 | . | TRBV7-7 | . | TGTGCCAGCAGCCGCGGCGGACGGAGCAATGAGCAGTTCTTC | CASSRGGRSNEQFF